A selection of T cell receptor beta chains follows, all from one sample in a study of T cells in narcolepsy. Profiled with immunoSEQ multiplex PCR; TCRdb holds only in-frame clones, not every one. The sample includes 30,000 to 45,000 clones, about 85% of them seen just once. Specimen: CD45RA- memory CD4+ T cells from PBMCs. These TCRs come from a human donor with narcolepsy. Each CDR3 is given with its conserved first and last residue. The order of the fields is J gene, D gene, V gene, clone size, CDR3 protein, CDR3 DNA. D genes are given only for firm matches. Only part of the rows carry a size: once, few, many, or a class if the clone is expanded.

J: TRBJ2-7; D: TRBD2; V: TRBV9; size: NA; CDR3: CASSVGGSSYEQYF; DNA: TGTGCCAGCAGCGTGGGGGGGAGCTCCTACGAGCAGTACTTC
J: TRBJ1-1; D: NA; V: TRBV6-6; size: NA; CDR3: CASSYRDRNTEAFF; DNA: TGTGCCAGCAGTTACCGCGACAGGAACACTGAAGCTTTCTTT
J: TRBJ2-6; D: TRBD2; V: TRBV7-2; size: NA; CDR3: CASSLGLLAGTGANVLTF; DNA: TGTGCCAGCAGCTTAGGCTTACTAGCGGGGACGGGGGCCAACGTCCTGACTTTC
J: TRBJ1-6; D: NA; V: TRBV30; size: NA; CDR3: CAWSVTGNNSPLHF; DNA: TGTGCCTGGAGTGTCACGGGGAATAATTCACCCCTCCACTTT
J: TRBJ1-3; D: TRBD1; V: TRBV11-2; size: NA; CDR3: CASRERQGRSGNTIYF; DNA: TGTGCCAGCCGTGAAAGACAGGGAAGATCTGGAAACACCATATATTTT
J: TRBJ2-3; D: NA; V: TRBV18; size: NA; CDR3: CASSPGQNTDTQYF; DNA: TGTGCCAGCTCACCGGGCCAAAACACAGATACGCAGTATTTT
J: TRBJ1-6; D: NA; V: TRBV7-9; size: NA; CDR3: CASSLGDGSNSPLHF; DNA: TGTGCCAGCAGCTTGGGGGACGGTTCTAATTCACCCCTCCACTTT
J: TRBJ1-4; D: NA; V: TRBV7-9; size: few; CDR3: CASSLVLGTVEKLFF; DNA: TGTGCCAGCAGCTTAGTTCTTGGGACCGTGGAGAAACTGTTTTTT
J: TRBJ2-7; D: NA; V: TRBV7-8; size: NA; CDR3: CASSLGFSSYEQYF; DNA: TGTGCCAGCAGCTTAGGATTTTCTTCGTACGAGCAGTACTTC
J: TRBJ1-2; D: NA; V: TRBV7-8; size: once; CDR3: CASSSLGRVSINYGYTF; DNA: TGTGCCAGCAGCTCCCTGGGGAGGGTGAGCATAAACTATGGCTACACCTTC
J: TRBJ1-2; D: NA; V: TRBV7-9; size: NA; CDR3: CASISAGFGGYTF; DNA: TGTGCCAGCATCTCGGCAGGGTTCGGTGGCTACACCTTC
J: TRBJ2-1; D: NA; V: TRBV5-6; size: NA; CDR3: CASSFGSLEEQFF; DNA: TGTGCCAGCAGCTTTGGCTCACTTGAGGAGCAGTTCTTC
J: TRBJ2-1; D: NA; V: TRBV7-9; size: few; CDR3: CASSLDGGPGNEQFF; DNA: TGTGCCAGCAGTCTGGACGGGGGGCCGGGGAATGAGCAGTTCTTC
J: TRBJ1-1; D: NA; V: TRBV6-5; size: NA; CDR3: CASSYRGGTEAFF; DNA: TGTGCCAGCAGTTACCGGGGGGGGACTGAAGCTTTCTTT
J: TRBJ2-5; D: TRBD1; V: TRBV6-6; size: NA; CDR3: CASSFDRQGKETQYF; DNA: TGTGCCAGCAGTTTCGATCGACAGGGGAAAGAGACCCAGTACTTC
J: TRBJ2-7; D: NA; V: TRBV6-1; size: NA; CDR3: CASSESQGGEQYF; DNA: TGTGCCAGCAGTGAATCTCAGGGTGGCGAGCAGTACTTC